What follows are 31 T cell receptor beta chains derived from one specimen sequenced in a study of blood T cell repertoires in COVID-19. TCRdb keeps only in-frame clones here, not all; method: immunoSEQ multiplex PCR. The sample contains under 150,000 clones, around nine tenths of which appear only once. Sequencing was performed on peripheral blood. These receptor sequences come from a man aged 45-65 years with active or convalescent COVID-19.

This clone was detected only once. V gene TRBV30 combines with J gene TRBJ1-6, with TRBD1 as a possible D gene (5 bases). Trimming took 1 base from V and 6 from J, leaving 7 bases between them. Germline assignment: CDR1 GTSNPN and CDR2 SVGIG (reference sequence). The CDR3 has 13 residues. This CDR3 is CAWSAGGNSPLHF. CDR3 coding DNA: TGTGCCTGGAGTGCGGGGGGTAATTCACCCCTCCACTTT.

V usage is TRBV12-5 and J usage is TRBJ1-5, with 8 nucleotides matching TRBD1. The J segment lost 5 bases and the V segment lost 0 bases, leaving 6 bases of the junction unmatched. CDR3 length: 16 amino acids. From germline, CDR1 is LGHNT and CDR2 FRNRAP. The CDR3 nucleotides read TGTGCTAGTGGTTTGGTCTCCGGCAGGGGGCATCAGCCCCAGCATTTT. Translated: CASGLVSGRGHQPQHF. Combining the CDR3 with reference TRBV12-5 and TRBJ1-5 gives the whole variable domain DARVTQTPRHKVTEMGQEVTMRCQPILGHNTVFWYRQTMMQGLELLAYFRNRAPLDDSGMPKDRFSAEMPDATLATLKIQPSEPRDSAVYFCASGLVSGRGHQPQHFGDGTRLSIL.

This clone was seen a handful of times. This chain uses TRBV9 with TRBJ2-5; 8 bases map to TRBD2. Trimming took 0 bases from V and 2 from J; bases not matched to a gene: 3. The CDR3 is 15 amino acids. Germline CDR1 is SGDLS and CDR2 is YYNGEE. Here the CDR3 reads CASSVAGGKQETQYF. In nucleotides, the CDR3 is TGTGCCAGCAGCGTAGCGGGGGGGAAGCAAGAGACCCAGTACTTC. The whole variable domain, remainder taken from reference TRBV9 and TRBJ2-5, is DSGVTQTPKHLITATGQRVTLRCSPRSGDLSVYWYQQSLDQGLQFLIQYYNGEERAKGNILERFSAQQFPDLHSELNLSSLELGDSALYFCASSVAGGKQETQYFGPGTRLLVL.

The CDR3 sequence: CASWAGVLSGNTIYF. DNA for the CDR3: TGTGCCAGCTGGGCGGGGGTTCTCTCTGGAAACACCATATATTTT. The J gene is TRBJ1-3, the V gene TRBV28; tentative D call: TRBD1 (5 bases). The ends were cut back, 8 bases at V and 0 bases at J, with 14 bases in the middle. Germline V lookup: CDR1 MDHEN, CDR2 SYDVKM. The CDR3 has 15 residues.

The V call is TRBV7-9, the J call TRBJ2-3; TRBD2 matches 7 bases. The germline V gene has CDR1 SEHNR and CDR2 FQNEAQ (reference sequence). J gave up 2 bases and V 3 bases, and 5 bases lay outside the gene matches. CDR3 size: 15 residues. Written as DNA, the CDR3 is TGTGCCAGCAGCTTCGGGCTAGCGGACACAGATACGCAGTATTTT. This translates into CASSFGLADTDTQYF.

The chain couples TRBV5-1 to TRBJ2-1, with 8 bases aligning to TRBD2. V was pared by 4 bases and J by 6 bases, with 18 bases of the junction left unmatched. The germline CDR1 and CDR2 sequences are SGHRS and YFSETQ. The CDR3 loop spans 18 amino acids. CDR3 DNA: TGCGCCAGCAGCCCACTGTCGCCCGGGACTAGGGACCGCAATGAGCAGTTCTTC. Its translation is CASSPLSPGTRDRNEQFF.

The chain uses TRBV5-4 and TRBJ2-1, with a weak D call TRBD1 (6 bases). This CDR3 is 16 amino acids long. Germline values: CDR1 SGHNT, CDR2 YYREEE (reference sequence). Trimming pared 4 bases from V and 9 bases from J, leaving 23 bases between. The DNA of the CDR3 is TGTGCCAGCAGCAATCCCACAGGGTTGATAGCAATTGAGCAGTTCTTC. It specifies CASSNPTGLIAIEQFF.

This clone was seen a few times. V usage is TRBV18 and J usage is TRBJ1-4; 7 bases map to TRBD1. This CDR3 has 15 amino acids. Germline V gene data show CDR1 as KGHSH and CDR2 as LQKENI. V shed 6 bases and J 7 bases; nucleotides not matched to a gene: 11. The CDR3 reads CASSRDSQKGEKLFF. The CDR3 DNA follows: TGTGCCAGCTCTCGGGACAGCCAAAAGGGTGAAAAACTGTTTTTT.

The CDR3 DNA follows: TGTGCCAGTAGTATAGAGGCGGGGATTAATAGCAATCAGCCCCAGCATTTT. This gives the protein CASSIEAGINSNQPQHF. The rearrangement uses TRBV19 and TRBJ1-5; D not resolved. Trimming left V 0 bases short and J 0 bases short, with 12 bases between. CDR3 length equals 17 residues. The germline CDR1 and CDR2 sequences are LNHDA and SQIVND (reference sequence).

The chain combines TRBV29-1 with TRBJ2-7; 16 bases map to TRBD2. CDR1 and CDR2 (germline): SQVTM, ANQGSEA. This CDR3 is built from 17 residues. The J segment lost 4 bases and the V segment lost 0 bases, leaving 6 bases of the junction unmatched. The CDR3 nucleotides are TGCAGCGTTGAAGAAAGTAGGGGACTAGCGGGAGGGTACGAGCAGTACTTC. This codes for CSVEESRGLAGGYEQYF.

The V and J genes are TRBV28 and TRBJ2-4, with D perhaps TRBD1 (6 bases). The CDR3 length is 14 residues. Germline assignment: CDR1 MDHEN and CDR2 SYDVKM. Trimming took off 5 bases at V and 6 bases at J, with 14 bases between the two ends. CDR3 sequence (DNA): TGTGCCAGCAGTCCAGACAGGTCTCTAAACATTCAGTACTTC. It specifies CASSPDRSLNIQYF.

The CDR3 loop is CASSLGGGIEKLFF. CDR3 sequence (DNA): TGCGCCAGCAGCTTGGGCGGGGGTATCGAAAAACTGTTTTTT. The chain uses TRBV5-1 and TRBJ1-4, with D possibly TRBD1 on 5 matching bases. The CDR3 runs to 14 residues. CDR1 is SGHRS and CDR2 is YFSETQ in the germline V gene. The V gene lost 0 bases and the J gene lost 8 bases, with 11 bases spanning the gap.

CDR3 DNA: TGCGCCAGCAGCCTTGGAGAGCACGGTGAAAAACTGTTTTTT. Amino acid sequence: CASSLGEHGEKLFF. The chain has TRBV5-1 and TRBJ1-4; no reliable D call. The CDR3 runs 14 residues. V was shortened by 4 bases and J by 7 bases, with 14 bases between the two germline ends. Germline values: CDR1 SGHRS, CDR2 YFSETQ.

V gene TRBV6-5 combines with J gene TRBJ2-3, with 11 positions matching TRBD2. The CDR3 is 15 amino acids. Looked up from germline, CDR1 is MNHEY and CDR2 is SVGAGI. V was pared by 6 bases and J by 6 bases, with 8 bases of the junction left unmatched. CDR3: CASRRPGLAADTQYF. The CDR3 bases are TGTGCCAGCAGAAGACCGGGACTAGCGGCGGATACGCAGTATTTT.

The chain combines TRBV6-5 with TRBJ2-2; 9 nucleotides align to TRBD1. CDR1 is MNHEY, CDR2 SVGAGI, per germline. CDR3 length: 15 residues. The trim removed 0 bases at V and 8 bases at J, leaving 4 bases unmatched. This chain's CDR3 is CASSYSRDRVGELFF. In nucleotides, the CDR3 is TGTGCCAGCAGTTACTCTCGGGACAGGGTTGGGGAGCTGTTTTTT.

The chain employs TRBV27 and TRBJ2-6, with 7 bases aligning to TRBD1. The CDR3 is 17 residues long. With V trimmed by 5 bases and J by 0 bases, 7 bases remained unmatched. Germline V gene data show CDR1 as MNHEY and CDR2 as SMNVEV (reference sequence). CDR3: CASSRDSRSSGANVLTF. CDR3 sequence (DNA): TGTGCCAGCAGTCGGGACAGCAGAAGCTCTGGGGCCAACGTCCTGACTTTC.

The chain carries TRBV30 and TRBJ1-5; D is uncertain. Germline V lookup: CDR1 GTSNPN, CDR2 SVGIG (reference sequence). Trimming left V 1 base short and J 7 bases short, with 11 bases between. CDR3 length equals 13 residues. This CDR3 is CAWSGEARQPQHF. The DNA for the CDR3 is TGTGCCTGGAGTGGGGAGGCTAGGCAGCCCCAGCATTTT. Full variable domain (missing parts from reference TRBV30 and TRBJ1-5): SQTIHQWPATLVQPVGSPLSLECTVEGTSNPNLYWYRQAAGRGLQLLFYSVGIGQISSEVPQNLSASRPQDRQFILSSKKLLLSDSGFYLCAWSGEARQPQHFGDGTRLSIL.

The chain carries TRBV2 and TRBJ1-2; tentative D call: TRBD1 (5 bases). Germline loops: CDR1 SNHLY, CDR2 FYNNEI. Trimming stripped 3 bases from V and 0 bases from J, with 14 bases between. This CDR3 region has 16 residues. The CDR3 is CASSDTRVPSNYGYTF. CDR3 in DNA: TGTGCCAGCAGTGACACCAGGGTACCCTCTAACTATGGCTACACCTTC.

The CDR3 is CASSLVDRGGISTDTQYF. For the CDR3, the DNA is TGTGCCAGCAGCTTGGTAGACAGGGGAGGGATTAGCACAGATACGCAGTATTTT. The chain uses TRBV7-6 and TRBJ2-3; tentatively, D is TRBD1 (8 bases). The CDR3 has 18 amino acids. The germline V gene encodes CDR1 SGHVS and CDR2 FNYEAQ. Trimming left V 3 bases short and J 0 bases short, with 19 bases between.

CDR3 region: CASSLTRDSISPLHF. CDR3 nucleotides: TGTGCCAGCAGCCTCACCCGGGACAGCATCTCACCCCTCCACTTT. V and J are TRBV3-1 (or the pseudogene TRBV3-2) and TRBJ1-6; 7 nucleotides line up with TRBD1. CDR3 size: 15 residues. CDR1 LGHDT and CDR2 YNNKEL come from the germline V gene (reference sequence). After removal of 4 bases from V and 10 bases from J, the junction contained 10 bases not matched to a gene.

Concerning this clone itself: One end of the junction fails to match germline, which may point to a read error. The CDR3 region has the DNA TGTGCTAGTGGATTGGTACTGGCGGGGCCTCTTCTATCCAACACCGGGGAGCTGTTTTTT. Translation: CASGLVLAGPLLSNTGELFF. The chain uses TRBV12-5 and TRBJ2-2, with D possibly matching TRBD2 (6 bases). The CDR3 extends over 20 amino acids. CDR1 is LGHNT and CDR2 is FRNRAP in the germline V gene. Full variable domain (rest looked up from reference TRBV12-5 and TRBJ2-2): DARVTQTPRHKVTEMGQEVTMRCQPILGHNTVFWYRQTMMQGLELLAYFRNRAPLDDSGMPKDRFSAEMPDATLATLKIQPSEPRDSAVYFCASGLVLAGPLLSNTGELFFGEGSRLTVL.

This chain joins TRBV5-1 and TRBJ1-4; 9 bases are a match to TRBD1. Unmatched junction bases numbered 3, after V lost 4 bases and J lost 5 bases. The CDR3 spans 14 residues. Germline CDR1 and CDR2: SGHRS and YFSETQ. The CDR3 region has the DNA TGCGCCAGCAGCGCCGGACAGGGGAATGAAAAACTGTTTTTT. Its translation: CASSAGQGNEKLFF.

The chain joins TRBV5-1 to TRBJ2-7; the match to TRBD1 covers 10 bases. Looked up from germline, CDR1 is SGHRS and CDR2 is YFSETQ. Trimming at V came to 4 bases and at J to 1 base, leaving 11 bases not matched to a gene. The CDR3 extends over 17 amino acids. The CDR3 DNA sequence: TGCGCCAGCAGCCCACGACCCGGGACAGGGGCTTCCTACGAGCAGTACTTC. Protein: CASSPRPGTGASYEQYF.

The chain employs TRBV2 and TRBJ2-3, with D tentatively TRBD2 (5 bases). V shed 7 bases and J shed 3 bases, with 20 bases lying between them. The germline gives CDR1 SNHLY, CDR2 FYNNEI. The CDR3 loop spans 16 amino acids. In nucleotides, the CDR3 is TGTGCCAGCAAAGGCGGGTGGGCCCAGCCGACAGATACGCAGTATTTT. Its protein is CASKGGWAQPTDTQYF.

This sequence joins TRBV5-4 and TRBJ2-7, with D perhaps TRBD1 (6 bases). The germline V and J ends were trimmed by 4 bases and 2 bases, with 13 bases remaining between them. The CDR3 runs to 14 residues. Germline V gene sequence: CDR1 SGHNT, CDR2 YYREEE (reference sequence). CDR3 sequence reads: CASSLTGNPYEQYF. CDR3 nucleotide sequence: TGTGCCAGCAGCCTTACAGGGAACCCCTACGAGCAGTACTTC. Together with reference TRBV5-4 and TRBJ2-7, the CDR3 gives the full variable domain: ETGVTQSPTHLIKTRGQQVTLRCSSQSGHNTVSWYQQALGQGPQFIFQYYREEENGRGNFPPRFSGLQFPNYSSELNVNALELDDSALYLCASSLTGNPYEQYFGPGTRLTVT.

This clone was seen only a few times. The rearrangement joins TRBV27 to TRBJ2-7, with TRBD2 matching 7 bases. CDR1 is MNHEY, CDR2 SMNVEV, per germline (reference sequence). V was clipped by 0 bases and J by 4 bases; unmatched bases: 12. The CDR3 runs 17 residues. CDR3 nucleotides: TGTGCCAGCAGTTTATCCCCGGTTTGGCGGGAGTCTTACGAGCAGTACTTC. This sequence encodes CASSLSPVWRESYEQYF.

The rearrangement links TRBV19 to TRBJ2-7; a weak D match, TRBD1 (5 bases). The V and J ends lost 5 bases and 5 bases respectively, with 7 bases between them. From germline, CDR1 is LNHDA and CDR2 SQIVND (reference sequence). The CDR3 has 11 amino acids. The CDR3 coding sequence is TGTGCCAGTAGTGGGGCGAACGAGCAGTACTTC. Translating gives CASSGANEQYF. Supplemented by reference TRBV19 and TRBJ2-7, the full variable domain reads DGGITQSPKYLFRKEGQNVTLSCEQNLNHDAMYWYRQDPGQGLRLIYYSQIVNDFQKGDIAEGYSVSREKKESFPLTVTSAQKNPTAFYLCASSGANEQYFGPGTRLTVT.

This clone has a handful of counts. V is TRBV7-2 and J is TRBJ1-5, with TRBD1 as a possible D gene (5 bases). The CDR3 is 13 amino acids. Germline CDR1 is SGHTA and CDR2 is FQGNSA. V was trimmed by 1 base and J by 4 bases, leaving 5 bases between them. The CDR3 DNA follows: TGTGCCAGCAGCTTAGACAGGAATCAGCCCCAGCATTTT. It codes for CASSLDRNQPQHF.

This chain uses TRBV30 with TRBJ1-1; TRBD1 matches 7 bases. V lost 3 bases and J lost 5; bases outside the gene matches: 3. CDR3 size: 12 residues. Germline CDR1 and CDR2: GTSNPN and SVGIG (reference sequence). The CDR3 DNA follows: TGTGCCTGGAGCAGGGGGAGGACTGAAGCTTTCTTT. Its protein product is CAWSRGRTEAFF.

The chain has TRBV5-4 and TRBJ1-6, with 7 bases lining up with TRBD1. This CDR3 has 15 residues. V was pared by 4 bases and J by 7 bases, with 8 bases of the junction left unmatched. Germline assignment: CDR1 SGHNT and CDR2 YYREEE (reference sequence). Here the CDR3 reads CASSRRDSPNSPLHF. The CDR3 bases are TGTGCCAGCAGCCGACGGGACAGTCCAAATTCACCCCTCCACTTT.

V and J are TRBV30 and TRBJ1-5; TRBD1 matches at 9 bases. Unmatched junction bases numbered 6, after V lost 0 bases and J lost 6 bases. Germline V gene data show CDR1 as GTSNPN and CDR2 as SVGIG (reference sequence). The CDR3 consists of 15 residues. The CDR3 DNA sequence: TGTGCCTGGAGTGTCTTACAGGGGGCTGGTCAGCCCCAGCATTTT. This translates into CAWSVLQGAGQPQHF.